The entry that follows covers one T cell receptor (beta chain) sequence. V trimming: 4 bases; J trimming: 6 bases; junction bases outside the gene matches: 6. From germline, CDR1 is SEHNR and CDR2 FQNEAQ (reference sequence). This CDR3 spans 15 amino acids. This specimen comes from a study of OX40 agonist ivuxolimab in advanced cancers. Profiling relied on immunoSEQ multiplex PCR, and the TCRdb table lists in-frame clones only, not all of them. Of over 60,000 clones listed, about 91% are singletons. Source: CD4+ or CD8+ T cells sorted from blood, taken in a trial of the OX40 agonist ivuxolimab. The V and J genes are TRBV7-9 and TRBJ1-6; TRBD1 aligns across 7 bases. The receptor was derived from an adult with an advanced solid tumor such as melanoma, head and neck, liver or kidney cancer. The CDR3 DNA follows: TGTGCCAGCAGCTCCTCCGGGACAGCTAATTCACCCCTCCACTTT. Translating gives CASSSSGTANSPLHF. The full variable domain, its missing parts supplied by reference TRBV7-9 and TRBJ1-6, is DTGVSQNPRHKITKRGQNVTFRCDPISEHNRLYWYRQTLGQGPEFLTYFQNEAQLEKSRLLSDRFSAERPKGSFSTLEIQRTEQGDSAMYLCASSSSGTANSPLHFGNGTRLTVT.